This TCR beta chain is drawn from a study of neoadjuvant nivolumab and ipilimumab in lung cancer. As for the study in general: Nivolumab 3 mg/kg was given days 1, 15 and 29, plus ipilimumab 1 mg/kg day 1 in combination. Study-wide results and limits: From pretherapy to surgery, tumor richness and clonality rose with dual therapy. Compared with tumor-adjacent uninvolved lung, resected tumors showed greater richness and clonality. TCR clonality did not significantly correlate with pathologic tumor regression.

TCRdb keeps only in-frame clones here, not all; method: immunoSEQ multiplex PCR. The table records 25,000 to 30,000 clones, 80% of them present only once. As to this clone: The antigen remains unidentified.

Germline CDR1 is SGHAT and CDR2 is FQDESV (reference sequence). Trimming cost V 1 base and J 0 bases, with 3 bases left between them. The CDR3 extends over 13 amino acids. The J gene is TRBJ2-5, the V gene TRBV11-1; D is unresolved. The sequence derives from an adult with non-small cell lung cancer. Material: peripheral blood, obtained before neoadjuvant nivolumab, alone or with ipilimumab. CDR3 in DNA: TGTGCCAGCAGCTTAGGCTACCAAGAGACCCAGTACTTC. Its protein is CASSLGYQETQYF. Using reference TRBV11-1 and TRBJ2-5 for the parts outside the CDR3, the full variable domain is EAEVAQSPRYKITEKSQAVAFWCDPISGHATLYWYRQILGQGPELLVQFQDESVVDDSQLPKDRFSAERLKGVDSTLKIQPAELGDSAMYLCASSLGYQETQYFGPGTRLLVL.